Each of the 5 T cell receptor beta chains below was sequenced from the same sample in a study of identical twins. TCRdb re-called the 5' RACE reads through MiXCR, storing one row per CDR3 protein. The data show fewer than 550,000 distinct CDR3 sequences, over 12% seen once. These data were also filed under a second study, of yellow fever vaccine responses in identical twins.

The sequencing sample was made of CD4+ T cells sorted from blood. The receptor source for this set is a woman aged 18-29 years in good health.

The chain recombines TRBV20-1 with TRBJ2-5, with TRBD2 matching over 8 bases. After removal of 6 bases from V and 0 bases from J, the junction contained 6 bases not matched to a gene. The CDR3 totals 14 residues. The germline gives CDR1 DFQATT, CDR2 SNEGSKA (reference sequence). The CDR3: CSARPGGNQETQYF. Here the CDR3 DNA reads TGCAGTGCACGCCCGGGGGGGAACCAAGAGACCCAGTACTTC.

This clonotype was observed a handful of times. V and J are TRBV7-6 and TRBJ2-7, with D unclear. The germline V gene encodes CDR1 SGHVS and CDR2 FNYEAQ. Trimming removed 2 bases from V and 1 base from J, with 12 bases in between. There are 15 residues in the CDR3. CDR3 in DNA: TGTGCCAGCAGCTTAAGTTCTGGGGTTTCCTACGAGCAGTACTTC. It yields the protein CASSLSSGVSYEQYF. Combining the CDR3 with reference TRBV7-6 and TRBJ2-7 gives the whole variable domain GAGVSQSPRYKVTKRGQDVALRCDPISGHVSLYWYRQALGQGPEFLTYFNYEAQQDKSGLPNDRFSAERPEGSISTLTIQRTEQRDSAMYRCASSLSSGVSYEQYFGPGTRLTVT.

This clonotype was detected a few times. This sequence joins TRBV6-2 or TRBV6-3 and TRBJ1-2, with a weak D call TRBD1 (6 bases). Trimming stripped 5 bases from V and 4 bases from J, with 11 bases between. The CDR3 has 13 residues. The V gene's germline CDR1 is MNHEY and CDR2 SVGEGT. CDR3 loop: CASSPLDSYGYTF. CDR3 DNA sequence: TGTGCCAGCAGTCCACTGGACAGCTATGGCTACACCTTC.

This rearrangement joins TRBV10-2 to TRBJ2-2; D possibly corresponds to TRBD1 (5 bases). The CDR3 contains 15 residues. Germline assignment: CDR1 WSHSY and CDR2 SAAADI. With 2 bases removed from V and 5 bases from J, the gap between germline ends came to 12 bases. The CDR3 region is CASSEARVGTGELFF. As DNA, the CDR3 is TGCGCCAGCAGTGAGGCCAGGGTCGGGACCGGGGAGCTGTTTTTT.

This clonotype was detected only a few times. V gene TRBV7-2 combines with J gene TRBJ1-5; D gene ambiguous. V lost 5 bases and J 4 bases, leaving 12 bases between the germline ends. The CDR3 totals 14 residues. The germline V gene has CDR1 SGHTA and CDR2 FQGNSA. The CDR3 region has the DNA TGTGCCAGCAGCACCGAGTTGGGGAATCAGCCCCAGCATTTT. Its translation is CASSTELGNQPQHF.